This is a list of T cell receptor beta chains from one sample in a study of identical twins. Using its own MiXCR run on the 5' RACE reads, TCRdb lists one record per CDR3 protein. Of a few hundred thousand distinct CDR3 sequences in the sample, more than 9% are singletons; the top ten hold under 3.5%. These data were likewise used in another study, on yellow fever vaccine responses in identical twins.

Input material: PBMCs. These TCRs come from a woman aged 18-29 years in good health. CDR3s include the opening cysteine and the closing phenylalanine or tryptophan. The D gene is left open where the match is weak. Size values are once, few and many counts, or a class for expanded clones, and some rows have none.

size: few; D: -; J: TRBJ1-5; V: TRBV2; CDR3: CASSADSPNQPQHF; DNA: TGTGCCAGCAGCGCGGACTCACCCAATCAGCCCCAGCATTTT
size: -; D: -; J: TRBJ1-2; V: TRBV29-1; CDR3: CSVTGQSGYTF; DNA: TGCAGCGTGACAGGACAGTCCGGCTACACCTTC
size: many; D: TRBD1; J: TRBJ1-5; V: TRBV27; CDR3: CASSLQGDNQPQHF; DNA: TGTGCCAGCAGTTTACAGGGGGACAATCAGCCCCAGCATTTT
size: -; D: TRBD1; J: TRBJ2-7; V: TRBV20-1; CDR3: CSAINRGVTYEQYF; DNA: TGCAGTGCCATCAACAGGGGGGTAACCTACGAGCAGTACTTC
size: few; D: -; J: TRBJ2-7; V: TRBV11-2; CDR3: CASSLERGAYYEQYF; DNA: TGTGCCAGCAGCTTAGAGAGGGGGGCTTACTACGAGCAGTACTTC
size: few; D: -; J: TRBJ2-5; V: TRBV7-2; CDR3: CASSLDLAVQETQYF; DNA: TGTGCCAGCAGCTTAGACCTAGCAGTTCAAGAGACCCAGTACTTC
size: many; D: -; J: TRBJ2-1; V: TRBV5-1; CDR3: CASRPQDRAINEQFF; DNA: TGCGCCAGCAGACCCCAGGACAGAGCCATCAATGAGCAGTTCTTC
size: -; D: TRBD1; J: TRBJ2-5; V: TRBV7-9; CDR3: CASSFRQGAGETQYF; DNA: TGTGCCAGCAGCTTTCGACAGGGGGCAGGGGAGACCCAGTACTTC
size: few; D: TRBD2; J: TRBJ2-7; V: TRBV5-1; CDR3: CASSGNSGGAYEQYF; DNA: TGCGCCAGCAGCGGAAATAGCGGGGGGGCCTACGAGCAGTACTTC
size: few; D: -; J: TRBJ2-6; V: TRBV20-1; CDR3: CSARDKGKGSGANVLTF; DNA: TGCAGTGCTAGAGATAAGGGGAAGGGCTCTGGGGCCAACGTCCTGACTTTC
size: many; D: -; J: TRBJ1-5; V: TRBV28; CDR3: CASSQETGVSQPQHF; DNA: TGTGCCAGCAGCCAGGAGACTGGGGTTAGTCAGCCCCAGCATTTT
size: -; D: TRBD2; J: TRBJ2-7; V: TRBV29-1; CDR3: CSTRAAGGYEQYF; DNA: TGCAGCACCCGCGCAGCGGGAGGTTACGAGCAGTACTTC
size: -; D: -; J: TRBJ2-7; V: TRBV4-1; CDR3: CASSPWTAPQWF; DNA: TGCGCCAGCAGTCCATGGACAGCTCCACAGTGGTTC
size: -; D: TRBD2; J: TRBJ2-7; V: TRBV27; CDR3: CASSPRIGGNYEQYF; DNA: TGTGCCAGCAGTCCTCGGATCGGGGGGAACTACGAGCAGTACTTC